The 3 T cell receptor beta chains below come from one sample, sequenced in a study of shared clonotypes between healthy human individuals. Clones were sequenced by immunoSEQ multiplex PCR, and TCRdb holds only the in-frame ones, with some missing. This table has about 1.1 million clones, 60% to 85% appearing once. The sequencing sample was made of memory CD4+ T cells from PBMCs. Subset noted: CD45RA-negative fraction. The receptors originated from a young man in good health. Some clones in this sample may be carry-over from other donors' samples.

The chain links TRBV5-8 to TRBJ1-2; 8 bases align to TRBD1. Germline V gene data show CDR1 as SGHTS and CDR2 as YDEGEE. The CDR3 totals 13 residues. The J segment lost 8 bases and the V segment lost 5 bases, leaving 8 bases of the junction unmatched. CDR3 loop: CASSPQGAWGYTF. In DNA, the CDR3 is TGTGCCAGCAGTCCTCAGGGGGCTTGGGGCTACACCTTC.

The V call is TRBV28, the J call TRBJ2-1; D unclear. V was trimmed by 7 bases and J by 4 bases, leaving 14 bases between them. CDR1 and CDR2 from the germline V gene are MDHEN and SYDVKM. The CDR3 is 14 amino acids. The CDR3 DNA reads TGTGCCAGCACCCGAGGTTCGGGTTACAATGAGCAGTTCTTC. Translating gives CASTRGSGYNEQFF.

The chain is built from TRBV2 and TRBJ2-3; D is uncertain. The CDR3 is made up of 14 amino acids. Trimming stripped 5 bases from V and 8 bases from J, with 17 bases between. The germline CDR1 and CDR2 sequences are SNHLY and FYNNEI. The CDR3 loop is CASSRPPTFPTQYF. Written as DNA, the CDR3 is TGTGCCAGCAGTAGGCCCCCGACGTTTCCTACGCAGTATTTT. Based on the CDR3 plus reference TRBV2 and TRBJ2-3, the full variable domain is EPEVTQTPSHQVTQMGQEVILRCVPISNHLYFYWYRQILGQKVEFLVSFYNNEISEKSEIFDDQFSVERPDGSNFTLKIRSTKLEDSAMYFCASSRPPTFPTQYFGPGTRLTVL.